The rows below give T cell receptor beta chains drawn from one sample of a study of blood T cells in healthy people across ages. One entry per CDR3 protein, called by TCRdb with MiXCR from the 5' RACE reads. The sample gives around 1,000,000 distinct CDR3 sequences, around 25% of which show up once; about 0.8% is in the top ten. These data also formed part of another study, on T cells of mothers and their children.

The sample taken for sequencing was blood. Receptors originate from a girl aged 2-10 years in good health. CDR3s include the opening cysteine and the closing phenylalanine or tryptophan. A D gene is named only where the DNA matches it firmly. Expanded clones are given a class, and other clones once, few, many or no size at all.

clone size | J gene | V gene | D gene | CDR3 protein | CDR3 DNA
- | TRBJ1-6 | TRBV4-1 | - | CASSQDRSGLALHF | TGCGCCAGCAGCCAAGATCGTTCGGGGTTAGCCCTCCACTTT
few | TRBJ2-6 | TRBV7-8 | - | CASSLGTSNVLTF | TGTGCCAGCAGCCTCGGGACTTCCAACGTCCTGACTTTC
- | TRBJ2-1 | TRBV10-3 | TRBD2 | CAISVREGGEQFF | TGTGCCATCAGTGTTAGGGAGGGCGGTGAGCAGTTCTTC
- | TRBJ1-3 | TRBV11-2 | - | CASSLLQGTGNTIYF | TGTGCCAGCAGCCTTCTTCAGGGGACTGGAAACACCATATATTTT
few | TRBJ2-1 | TRBV9 | - | CASSPNVGPNEQFF | TGTGCCAGCAGCCCAAATGTCGGACCCAATGAGCAGTTCTTC
few | TRBJ2-1 | TRBV11-2 | - | CASRRRYNEQFF | TGTGCCAGCAGGCGCCGTTACAATGAGCAGTTCTTC
- | TRBJ2-3 | TRBV5-1 | - | CASSLGALSSTDTQYF | TGCGCCAGCAGCTTGGGGGCCTTATCTAGCACAGATACGCAGTATTTT
- | TRBJ1-2 | TRBV28 | TRBD1 | CASRRTGKGYTF | TGTGCCAGCAGGCGGACAGGGAAAGGCTACACCTTC
few | TRBJ2-7 | TRBV29-1 | - | CSVSTVDYEQYF | TGCAGCGTTTCAACTGTTGACTACGAGCAGTACTTC
- | TRBJ2-7 | TRBV12-3/TRBV12-4 | TRBD1 | CASSFDRAYYEQYF | TGTGCCAGCAGTTTCGACAGGGCCTACTACGAGCAGTACTTC
few | TRBJ2-5 | TRBV27 | - | CASSFNSQGTQYF | TGTGCCAGCAGTTTTAACTCACAAGGGACCCAGTACTTC
- | TRBJ2-4 | TRBV3-1 | - | CASGGNIQYF | TGTGCCAGCGGGGGAAACATTCAGTACTTC
few | TRBJ2-7 | TRBV7-2 | - | CASSLATGGTITYEQYF | TGTGCCAGCAGCTTAGCGACTGGGGGCACCATAACCTACGAGCAGTACTTC
- | TRBJ1-1 | TRBV11-3 | - | CASRWEENTEAFF | TGTGCCAGCAGATGGGAGGAGAACACTGAAGCTTTCTTT
- | TRBJ2-5 | TRBV29-1 | TRBD1 | CSVEGTVQETQYF | TGCAGCGTTGAGGGGACAGTCCAAGAGACCCAGTACTTC
- | TRBJ2-5 | TRBV20-1 | TRBD1 | CSAAGQGGQETQYF | TGCAGTGCTGCTGGACAGGGGGGCCAGGAGACCCAGTACTTC
once | TRBJ1-4 | TRBV29-1 | - | CSVEDRYGGKLFF | TGCAGCGTTGAAGATCGTTATGGCGGAAAGTTGTTTTTT
- | TRBJ1-4 | TRBV19 | - | CASSIAGVGEKLFF | TGTGCCAGTAGTATTGCTGGGGTTGGAGAAAAACTGTTTTTT
- | TRBJ2-1 | TRBV5-4 | TRBD2 | CASSTGLAGGPNEQFF | TGTGCCAGCAGCACGGGACTAGCGGGGGGGCCCAATGAGCAGTTCTTC
few | TRBJ2-5 | TRBV29-1 | - | CSVGSETQYF | TGCAGCGTTGGGTCAGAGACCCAGTACTTC
- | TRBJ2-2 | TRBV10-3 | - | CAIMQDTTGELFF | TGTGCCATCATGCAGGATACGACCGGGGAGCTGTTTTTT
- | TRBJ2-4 | TRBV9 | - | CASSVDGGVAKNIQYF | TGTGCCAGCAGCGTGGATGGAGGGGTAGCCAAAAACATTCAGTACTTC
- | TRBJ1-5 | TRBV12-3/TRBV12-4 | - | CASSLRQNYNQPQRF | TGTGCCAGCAGCCTTCGACAGAACTACAATCAGCCCCAGCGTTTT
few | TRBJ2-1 | TRBV5-5 | TRBD2 | CASSLVLAAYNEQFF | TGTGCCAGCAGCTTGGTGCTAGCGGCTTACAATGAGCAGTTCTTC
many | TRBJ2-5 | TRBV11-1 | - | CASSLRQAQRETQYF | TGTGCCAGCAGCCTCCGACAGGCTCAAAGGGAGACCCAGTACTTC
few | TRBJ2-5 | TRBV29-1 | - | CSVYWGLAEETQYF | TGCAGCGTTTACTGGGGGCTAGCGGAAGAGACCCAGTACTTC
few | TRBJ2-7 | TRBV7-9 | - | CASSPPVKGVYEQYF | TGTGCCAGCAGCCCCCCCGTGAAGGGAGTGTACGAGCAGTACTTC
- | TRBJ2-5 | TRBV20-1 | TRBD2 | CSAILALEETQYF | TGCAGTGCCATACTAGCGCTCGAAGAGACCCAGTACTTC
- | TRBJ1-1 | TRBV2 | - | CASNWEKNTEAFF | TGTGCCTCTAACTGGGAGAAGAACACTGAAGCTTTCTTT
- | TRBJ2-2 | TRBV18 | - | CASSKQASDTGELFF | TGTGCCAGCTCAAAACAGGCTTCGGACACCGGGGAGCTGTTTTTT
- | TRBJ2-4 | TRBV24-1 | - | CATSGWEDSPKNIQYF | TGTGCCACCTCCGGATGGGAGGACAGCCCCAAAAACATTCAGTACTTC
few | TRBJ2-5 | TRBV10-3 | - | CAISVQEKETQYF | TGTGCCATCAGTGTGCAGGAGAAAGAGACCCAGTACTTC
few | TRBJ2-2 | TRBV10-2 | TRBD1 | CASSRQGTGELFF | TGCGCCAGCAGTAGACAGGGGACCGGGGAGCTGTTTTTT
few | TRBJ2-3 | TRBV7-3 | - | CASSFTNRDTQYF | TGTGCCAGCAGTTTCACCAATCGGGATACGCAGTATTTT
- | TRBJ2-3 | TRBV7-9 | TRBD2 | CASSLKLAGGRGDTQYF | TGTGCCAGCAGCTTAAAACTAGCGGGAGGGCGTGGAGATACGCAGTATTTT
few | TRBJ1-2 | TRBV27 | - | CASSLDGRLTNYGYTF | TGTGCCAGCAGCCTTGACGGGCGCCTTACTAACTATGGCTACACCTTC
- | TRBJ2-5 | TRBV2 | - | CASRTLRRETQYF | TGTGCCAGCAGAACACTAAGGCGGGAGACCCAGTACTTC
- | TRBJ1-2 | TRBV2 | - | CASSVAVTLGGYTF | TGTGCCAGCAGTGTTGCGGTGACATTAGGCGGCTACACCTTC
- | TRBJ2-2 | TRBV28 | - | CASSFPFTGELFF | TGTGCCAGCAGTTTTCCGTTTACCGGGGAGCTGTTTTTT
few | TRBJ1-2 | TRBV6-6 | - | CASSLGATISNYGYTF | TGTGCCAGCAGTTTGGGCGCCACGATATCTAACTATGGCTACACCTTC
few | TRBJ2-3 | TRBV5-1 | TRBD1 | CASSWDREADTQYF | TGCGCCAGCAGCTGGGACAGGGAAGCAGATACGCAGTATTTT
- | TRBJ2-1 | TRBV11-2 | TRBD2 | CASSHRVAGWNEQFF | TGTGCCAGCAGCCATCGAGTAGCGGGGTGGAATGAGCAGTTCTTC
few | TRBJ2-1 | TRBV28 | - | CASRHYPNEQFF | TGTGCCAGCAGACACTACCCCAATGAGCAGTTCTTC
few | TRBJ2-7 | TRBV4-3 | TRBD2 | CASSQDRSGAAYEQYF | TGCGCCAGCAGCCAAGATCGAAGCGGGGCCGCCTACGAGCAGTACTTC
- | TRBJ1-1 | TRBV7-6 | - | CASSLDRDALPTQAFF | TGTGCCAGCAGCTTAGATCGAGATGCACTCCCAACACAAGCTTTCTTT
once | TRBJ2-5 | TRBV24-1 | TRBD2 | CATESGTRGETQYF | TGTGCCACAGAATCCGGGACTAGAGGGGAGACCCAGTACTTC
- | TRBJ2-1 | TRBV3-1 | - | CASSQEQLRPHNEQFF | TGTGCCAGCAGCCAAGAACAACTCCGGCCTCACAATGAGCAGTTCTTC
- | TRBJ2-1 | TRBV12-3/TRBV12-4 | - | CASGVNEQFF | TGTGCCAGCGGCGTGAATGAGCAGTTCTTC
- | TRBJ2-6 | TRBV6-1 | TRBD1 | CASSTGQANSGANVLTF | TGTGCCAGCAGTACGGGACAGGCAAACTCTGGGGCCAACGTCCTGACTTTC
many | TRBJ1-5 | TRBV5-8 | - | CASSSGTGGNQPQHF | TGTGCCAGCAGTTCCGGGACGGGGGGGAATCAGCCCCAGCATTTT
- | TRBJ1-4 | TRBV5-1 | TRBD1 | CASSKGGDGEKLFF | TGCGCCAGCAGCAAAGGGGGCGACGGTGAAAAACTGTTTTTT
- | TRBJ2-3 | TRBV13 | TRBD2 | CASSSLAGGSLTDTQYF | TGTGCCAGCAGTTCCTTAGCGGGAGGTTCCCTCACAGATACGCAGTATTTT
- | TRBJ1-2 | TRBV18 | - | CASQGPDYGYTF | TGTGCCAGCCAAGGCCCCGATTATGGCTACACCTTC
- | TRBJ1-2 | TRBV13 | TRBD1 | CASSTGTVYTF | TGTGCCAGCAGCACGGGGACAGTCTACACCTTC
few | TRBJ2-1 | TRBV14 | - | CASSQVLGPRYEQFF | TGTGCCAGCAGCCAAGTGTTGGGTCCGCGTTACGAGCAGTTCTTC
- | TRBJ2-7 | TRBV28 | TRBD2 | CASSLLPAGGDALYEQYF | TGTGCCAGCAGTTTATTACCAGCGGGAGGGGACGCGCTCTACGAGCAGTACTTC
few | TRBJ1-1 | TRBV7-9 | - | CASRPWGGDTEAFF | TGTGCCAGCCGACCGTGGGGCGGGGACACTGAAGCTTTCTTT